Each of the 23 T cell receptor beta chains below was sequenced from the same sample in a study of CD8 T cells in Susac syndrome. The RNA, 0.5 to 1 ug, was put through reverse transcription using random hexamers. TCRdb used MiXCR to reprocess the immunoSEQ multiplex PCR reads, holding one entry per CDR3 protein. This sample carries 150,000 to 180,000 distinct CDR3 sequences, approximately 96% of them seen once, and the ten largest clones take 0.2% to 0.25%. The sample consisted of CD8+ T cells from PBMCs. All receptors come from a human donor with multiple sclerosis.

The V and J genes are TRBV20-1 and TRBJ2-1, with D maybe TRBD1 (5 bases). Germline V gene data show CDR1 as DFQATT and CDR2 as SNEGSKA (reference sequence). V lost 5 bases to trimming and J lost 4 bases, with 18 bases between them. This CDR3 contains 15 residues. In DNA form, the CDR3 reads TGCAGTGCTCCGACAGACCCAACGAGTTACAATGAGCAGTTCTTC. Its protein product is CSAPTDPTSYNEQFF.

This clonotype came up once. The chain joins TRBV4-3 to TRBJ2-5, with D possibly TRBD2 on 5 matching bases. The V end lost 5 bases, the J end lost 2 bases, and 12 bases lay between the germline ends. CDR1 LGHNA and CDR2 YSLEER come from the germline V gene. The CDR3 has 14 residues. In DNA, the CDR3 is TGCGCCAGCAGCAGGGCCGGGGAACAAGAGACCCAGTACTTC. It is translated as CASSRAGEQETQYF.

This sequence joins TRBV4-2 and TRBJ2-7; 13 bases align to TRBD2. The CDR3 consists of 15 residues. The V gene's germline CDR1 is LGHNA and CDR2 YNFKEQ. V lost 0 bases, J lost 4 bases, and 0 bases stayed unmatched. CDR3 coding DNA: TGTGCCAGCAGCCAAGAGGGACTAGCGGGATACGAGCAGTACTTC. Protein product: CASSQEGLAGYEQYF.

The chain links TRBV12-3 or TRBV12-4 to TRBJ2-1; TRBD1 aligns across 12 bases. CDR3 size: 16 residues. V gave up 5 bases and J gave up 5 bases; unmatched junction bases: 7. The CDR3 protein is CASSPPGTGGHNEQFF. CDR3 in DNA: TGTGCCAGCAGTCCTCCTGGGACAGGGGGCCACAATGAGCAGTTCTTC.

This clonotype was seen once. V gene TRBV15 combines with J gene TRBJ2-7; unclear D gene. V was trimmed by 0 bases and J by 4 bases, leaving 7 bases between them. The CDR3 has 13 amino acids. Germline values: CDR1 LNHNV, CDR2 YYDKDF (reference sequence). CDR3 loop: CATSRDRVYEQYF. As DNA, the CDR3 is TGTGCCACCAGCAGAGATAGAGTTTACGAGCAGTACTTC.

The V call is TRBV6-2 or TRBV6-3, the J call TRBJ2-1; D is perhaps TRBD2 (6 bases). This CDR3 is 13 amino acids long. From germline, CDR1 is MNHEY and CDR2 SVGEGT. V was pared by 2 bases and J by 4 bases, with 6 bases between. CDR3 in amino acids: CASSYGGYNEQFF. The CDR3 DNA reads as TGTGCCAGCAGTTACGGGGGGTACAATGAGCAGTTCTTC.

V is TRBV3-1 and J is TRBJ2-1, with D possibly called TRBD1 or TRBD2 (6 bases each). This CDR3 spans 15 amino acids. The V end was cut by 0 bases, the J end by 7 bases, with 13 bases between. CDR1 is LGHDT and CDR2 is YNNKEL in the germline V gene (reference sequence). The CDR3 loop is CASSQDWQGRNEQFF. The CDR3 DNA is TGTGCCAGCAGCCAAGACTGGCAGGGGAGGAATGAGCAGTTCTTC.

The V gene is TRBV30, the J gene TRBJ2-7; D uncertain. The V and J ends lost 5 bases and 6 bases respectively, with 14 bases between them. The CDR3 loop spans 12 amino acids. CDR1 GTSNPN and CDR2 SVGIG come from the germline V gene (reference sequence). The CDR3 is CAWRWGSGEQYF. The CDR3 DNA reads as TGTGCCTGGCGGTGGGGTTCGGGCGAGCAGTACTTC.

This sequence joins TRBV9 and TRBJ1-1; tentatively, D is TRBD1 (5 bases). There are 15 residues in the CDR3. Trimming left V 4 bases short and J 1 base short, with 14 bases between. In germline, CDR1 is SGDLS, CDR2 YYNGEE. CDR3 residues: CASSMAGTGNTEAFF. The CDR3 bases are TGTGCCAGCAGCATGGCCGGGACGGGGAACACTGAAGCTTTCTTT.

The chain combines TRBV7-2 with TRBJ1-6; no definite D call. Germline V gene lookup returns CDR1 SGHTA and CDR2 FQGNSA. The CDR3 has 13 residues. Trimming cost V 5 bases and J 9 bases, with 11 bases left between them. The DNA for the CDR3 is TGTGCCAGCAGCATTACCGGGCCTTCACCCCTCCACTTT. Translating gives CASSITGPSPLHF.

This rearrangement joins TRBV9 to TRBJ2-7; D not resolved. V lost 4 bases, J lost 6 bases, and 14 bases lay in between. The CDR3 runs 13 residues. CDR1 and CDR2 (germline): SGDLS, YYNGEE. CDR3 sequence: CASSPGAGSEQYF. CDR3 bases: TGTGCCAGCAGCCCTGGAGCAGGTAGCGAGCAGTACTTC.

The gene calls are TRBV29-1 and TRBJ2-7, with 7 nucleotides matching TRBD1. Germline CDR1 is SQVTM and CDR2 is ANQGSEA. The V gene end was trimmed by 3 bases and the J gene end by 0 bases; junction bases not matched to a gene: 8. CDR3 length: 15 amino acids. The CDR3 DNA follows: TGCAGCGTTGATTGGCGGCAGGGGGACTCCTACGAGCAGTACTTC. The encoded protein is CSVDWRQGDSYEQYF.

For the CDR3, the DNA is TGTGCCAGCAGTTCGGGGGGACTACTCCAAGAGACCCAGTACTTC. Protein: CASSSGGLLQETQYF. The chain recombines TRBV12-3 or TRBV12-4 with TRBJ2-5; 7 nucleotides line up with TRBD2. There are 15 residues in the CDR3. V shed 4 bases and J 1 base; nucleotides not matched to a gene: 6.

The CDR3 spells CASSYSMGYTF. CDR3 in DNA: TGTGCCAGCAGTTATTCCATGGGCTACACCTTC. This chain uses TRBV6-2 or TRBV6-3 with TRBJ1-2; D is ambiguous. V lost 3 bases, J lost 8 bases, and 7 bases lay in between. This CDR3 is built from 11 residues. CDR1 is MNHEY and CDR2 is SVGEGT in the germline V gene.

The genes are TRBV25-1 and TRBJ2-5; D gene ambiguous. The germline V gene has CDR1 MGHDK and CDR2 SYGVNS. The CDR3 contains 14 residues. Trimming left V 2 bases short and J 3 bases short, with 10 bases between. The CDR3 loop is CASSEESQKETQYF. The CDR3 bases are TGTGCCAGCAGTGAAGAGAGTCAGAAAGAGACCCAGTACTTC.

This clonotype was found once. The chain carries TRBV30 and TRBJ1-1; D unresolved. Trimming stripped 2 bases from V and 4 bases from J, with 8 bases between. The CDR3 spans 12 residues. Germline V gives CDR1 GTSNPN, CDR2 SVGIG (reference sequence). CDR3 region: CAWSPDTTEAFF. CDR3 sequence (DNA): TGTGCCTGGAGTCCCGACACCACTGAAGCTTTCTTT. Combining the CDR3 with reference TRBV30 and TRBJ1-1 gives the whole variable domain SQTIHQWPATLVQPVGSPLSLECTVEGTSNPNLYWYRQAAGRGLQLLFYSVGIGQISSEVPQNLSASRPQDRQFILSSKKLLLSDSGFYLCAWSPDTTEAFFGQGTRLTVV.

The DNA for the CDR3 is TGTGCCAGCAGCTTAGTCCCATCCGAGCAGTTCTTC. Translation: CASSLVPSEQFF. This sequence joins TRBV7-3 and TRBJ2-1; D gene ambiguous. Germline V gene data show CDR1 as SGHTA and CDR2 as FQGTGA. The V end lost 2 bases, the J end lost 10 bases, and 9 bases lay between the germline ends. This CDR3 has 12 amino acids.

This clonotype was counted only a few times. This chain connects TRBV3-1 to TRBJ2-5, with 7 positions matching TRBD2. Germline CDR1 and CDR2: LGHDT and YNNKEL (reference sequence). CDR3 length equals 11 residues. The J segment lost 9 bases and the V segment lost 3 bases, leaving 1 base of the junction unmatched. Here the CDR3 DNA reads TGTGCCAGCAGCCAGGGAGGGGCCCAGTACTTC. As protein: CASSQGGAQYF.

The CDR3 DNA follows: TGTGCCAGCAGCTCCGAGACCGGGACAGCCTCCTACGAGCAGTACTTC. Encoded protein: CASSSETGTASYEQYF. V gene TRBV5-6 combines with J gene TRBJ2-7, with TRBD1 matching 7 bases. From germline, CDR1 is SGHDT and CDR2 YYEEEE. V lost 3 bases, J lost 0 bases, and 9 bases stayed unmatched. The CDR3 sequence is 16 residues long.

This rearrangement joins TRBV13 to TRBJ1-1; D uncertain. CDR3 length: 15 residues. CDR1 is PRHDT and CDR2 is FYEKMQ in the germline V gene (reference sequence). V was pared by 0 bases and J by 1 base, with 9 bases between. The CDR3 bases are TGTGCCAGCAGCTTAGGCAAACGGTCGAACACTGAAGCTTTCTTT. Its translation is CASSLGKRSNTEAFF.

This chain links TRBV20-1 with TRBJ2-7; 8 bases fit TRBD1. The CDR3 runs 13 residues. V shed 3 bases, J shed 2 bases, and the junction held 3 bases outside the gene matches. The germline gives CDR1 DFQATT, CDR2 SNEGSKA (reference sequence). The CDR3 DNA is TGCAGTGCTAGGACAGGGGCGGCCTACGAGCAGTACTTC. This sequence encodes CSARTGAAYEQYF.

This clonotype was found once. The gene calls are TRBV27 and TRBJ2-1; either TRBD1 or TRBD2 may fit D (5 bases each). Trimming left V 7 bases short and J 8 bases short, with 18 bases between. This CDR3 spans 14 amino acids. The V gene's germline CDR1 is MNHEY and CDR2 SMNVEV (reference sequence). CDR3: CASTGIRGADEQFF. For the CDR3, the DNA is TGTGCCAGCACAGGGATACGAGGGGCGGATGAGCAGTTCTTC.

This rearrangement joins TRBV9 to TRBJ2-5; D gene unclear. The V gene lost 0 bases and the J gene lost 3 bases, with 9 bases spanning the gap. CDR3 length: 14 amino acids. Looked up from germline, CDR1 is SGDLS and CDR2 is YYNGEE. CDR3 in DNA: TGTGCCAGCAGCGTAGATGGCAGCAAAGAGACCCAGTACTTC. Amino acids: CASSVDGSKETQYF.